What follows are 25 T cell receptor beta chains derived from one specimen sequenced in a study of CD8 T cells in ankylosing spondylitis. Findings and limits, study-wide: A motif of under 10 highly homologous TCR beta variants was seen as apparently characteristic of ankylosing spondylitis blood.

TCRdb re-analysed the 5' RACE reads in MiXCR, keeping a single row per CDR3 protein. Found here are fewer than 550,000 distinct CDR3 sequences, less than 6% of them singletons; the top ten hold 3% to 4.5%. These receptors lack a known antigen. Sequenced sample: blood, either unsorted or a sorted T cell fraction (not recorded which). The receptors shown here come from a male donor with ankylosing spondylitis.

This clonotype was counted many times. The DNA of the CDR3 is TGTGCCAGCAGCCTTCTAGGACCGACTAGCGGGGTGCACAATGAGCAGTTCTTC. Its protein is CASSLLGPTSGVHNEQFF. The chain combines TRBV12-3 or TRBV12-4 with TRBJ2-1; the match to TRBD2 covers 11 bases. J lost 5 bases, V lost 6 bases, and 15 bases had no gene match. The CDR3 is 18 amino acids.

In this sample, this clonotype turned up many times. The rearrangement links TRBV15 to TRBJ1-1; no firm D call. The CDR3 is 15 residues long. Trimming removed 5 bases at V and 1 base at J, with 14 bases between. The germline gives CDR1 LNHNV, CDR2 YYDKDF (reference sequence). The DNA for the CDR3 is TGTGCCACCAGCGGGCTATTGGAGCCGAACACTGAAGCTTTCTTT. Translation gives CATSGLLEPNTEAFF.

This clonotype was seen repeatedly, ten times or more. The V gene is TRBV11-2, the J gene TRBJ2-6; D uncertain. V shed 4 bases and J shed 0 bases, with 10 bases lying between them. Germline V gene data show CDR1 as SGHAT and CDR2 as FQNNGV. The CDR3 consists of 16 residues. CDR3 coding DNA: TGTGCCAGCAGCTCTACCCGGAGCTCTGGGGCCAACGTCCTGACTTTC. Translated, it gives CASSSTRSSGANVLTF.

This clonotype has at least ten counts. In DNA form, the CDR3 reads TGCAGCGTAGGGGGGAATTCAGATACGCAGTATTTT. Translated, it gives CSVGGNSDTQYF. The chain carries TRBV29-1 and TRBJ2-3; D possibly uses TRBD1 or TRBD2 (6 bases each). CDR1 is SQVTM and CDR2 is ANQGSEA in the germline V gene. The V and J ends lost 6 bases and 4 bases respectively, with 11 bases between them. This CDR3 is built from 12 residues.

This clonotype has ten or more counts. The rearrangement uses TRBV6-5 and TRBJ2-1; TRBD2 matches at 9 bases. Germline-derived CDR1 and CDR2 are MNHEY and SVGAGI. The CDR3 runs 16 residues. With V trimmed by 0 bases and J by 9 bases, 9 bases remained unmatched. The CDR3 DNA sequence: TGTGCCAGCAGTTACTCGCGGCTAGCGGGGCTCCCTGAGCAGTTCTTC. It encodes CASSYSRLAGLPEQFF.

This clonotype was observed at least ten times. The chain employs TRBV5-6 and TRBJ2-7; D call uncertain. Germline-derived CDR1 and CDR2 are SGHDT and YYEEEE. The V end was cut by 0 bases, the J end by 9 bases, with 7 bases between. CDR3 length equals 11 residues. The CDR3, as DNA: TGTGCCAGCAGCTTGGAGGGTTCGCAGTACTTC. As protein: CASSLEGSQYF.

This clonotype appeared once. The chain couples TRBV9 to TRBJ2-2; 7 positions agree with TRBD1. Germline assignment: CDR1 SGDLS and CDR2 YYNGEE. With V trimmed by 3 bases and J by 4 bases, 9 bases remained unmatched. There are 16 residues in the CDR3. In nucleotides, the CDR3 is TGTGCCAGCAGCGCCCGAACAGGGGTTGCCACCGGGGAGCTGTTTTTT. Protein sequence: CASSARTGVATGELFF.

This clonotype has at least ten counts. This chain joins TRBV9 and TRBJ2-3; D is perhaps TRBD1 or TRBD2 (6 bases each). This CDR3 has 16 amino acids. Germline V gene sequence: CDR1 SGDLS, CDR2 YYNGEE. V was clipped by 5 bases and J by 2 bases, with 18 bases between them. The CDR3 reads CASSPTGAGYTDTQYF. The CDR3 DNA is TGTGCCAGCAGTCCGACGGGGGCGGGATACACAGATACGCAGTATTTT.

This clonotype is a singleton in its sample. J is TRBJ2-7 and V is TRBV5-5; the D is unclear. CDR1 SGHKS and CDR2 YYEKEE come from the germline V gene (reference sequence). Trimming cost V 4 bases and J 4 bases, with 12 bases left between them. The CDR3 consists of 13 residues. This CDR3 is CASSPGVFYEQYF. The DNA for the CDR3 is TGTGCCAGCAGCCCTGGGGTCTTTTACGAGCAGTACTTC.

A few counts support this clonotype. The chain uses TRBV6-4 and TRBJ1-1, with 7 bases that match TRBD1. The CDR3 contains 13 residues. CDR1 MRHNA and CDR2 SNTAGT come from the germline V gene. Trimming at V came to 2 bases and at J to 8 bases, leaving 5 bases not matched to a gene. The CDR3 DNA reads as TGTGCCAGCAGTGACGCACCGGGACAGGAAGCTTTCTTT. Amino acid sequence: CASSDAPGQEAFF.

Ten or more counts support this clonotype. CDR3 residues: CASSPWTASYEQYF. For the CDR3, the DNA is TGTGCCAGCAGCCCTTGGACAGCTTCCTACGAGCAGTACTTC. The chain uses TRBV7-2 and TRBJ2-7; D may be TRBD1 (6 bases). CDR1 and CDR2 from the germline V gene are SGHTA and FQGNSA. The V end was cut by 5 bases, the J end by 1 base, with 12 bases between. The CDR3 totals 14 residues.

This clonotype showed up many times. CDR3 residues: CSAGDYQNTQYF. The CDR3 region has the DNA TGCAGTGCCGGGGACTACCAGAATACGCAGTATTTT. The chain has TRBV20-1 and TRBJ2-3, with 7 bases lining up with TRBD2. The CDR3 extends over 12 amino acids. V lost 6 bases, J lost 7 bases, and 7 bases stayed unmatched. Germline assignment: CDR1 DFQATT and CDR2 SNEGSKA (reference sequence).

This clonotype was counted many times. The chain employs TRBV20-1 and TRBJ2-1; a possible D gene is TRBD2 (6 bases). V lost 1 base to trimming and J lost 4 bases, with 14 bases between them. CDR1 is DFQATT and CDR2 is SNEGSKA in the germline V gene (reference sequence). This CDR3 comprises 15 residues. The CDR3, as DNA: TGCAGTGCTAGAGGGGCGGGGCTATCTTACAATGAGCAGTTCTTC. Protein sequence: CSARGAGLSYNEQFF.

This clonotype has a count of ten or more. The chain recombines TRBV4-2 with TRBJ2-3, with D perhaps being TRBD1 or TRBD2 (6 bases each). Germline V gene sequence: CDR1 LGHNA, CDR2 YNFKEQ. This CDR3 has 17 residues. Trimming pared 1 base from V and 1 base from J, leaving 15 bases between. This chain's CDR3 is CASSQVKAEGGTDTQYF. The DNA of the CDR3 is TGTGCCAGCAGCCAAGTCAAAGCGGAGGGGGGCACAGATACGCAGTATTTT.

In its sample, this clonotype was seen many times. The J gene is TRBJ2-1, the V gene TRBV21-1; TRBD2 is the table's D call and was not checked against the DNA. TRBV21-1 is a pseudogene. The CDR3 loop spans 14 amino acids. Here the CDR3 DNA reads TGTGCCAGCAGCAAACGTAGCGGGAGAAGTGAGCAGTTCTTC. Translating gives CASSKRSGRSEQFF.

This clonotype has at least ten counts. The chain uses TRBV18 and TRBJ1-1; TRBD1 is a possible D gene (6 bases). This CDR3 is built from 15 residues. V lost 6 bases, J lost 7 bases, and 21 bases lay in between. CDR1 and CDR2 (germline): KGHSH, LQKENI. Here the CDR3 reads CASSYDSAQGFEAFF. CDR3 in DNA: TGTGCCAGCTCGTACGACAGCGCACAGGGTTTTGAAGCTTTCTTT.

This sequence joins TRBV7-2 and TRBJ2-3, with D possibly matching TRBD1 (5 bases). In germline, CDR1 is SGHTA, CDR2 FQGNSA. V lost 4 bases, J lost 5 bases, and 19 bases lay in between. The CDR3 has 16 amino acids. CDR3 protein: CASSSRAGPKRDTQYF. Written as DNA, the CDR3 is TGTGCCAGCAGCTCACGGGCAGGGCCGAAGAGAGATACGCAGTATTTT. Supplemented by reference TRBV7-2 and TRBJ2-3, the full variable domain reads GAGVSQSPSNKVTEKGKDVELRCDPISGHTALYWYRQSLGQGLEFLIYFQGNSAPDKSGLPSDRFSAERTGGSVSTLTIQRTQQEDSAVYLCASSSRAGPKRDTQYFGPGTRLTVL.

This clonotype was seen ten or more times. The chain joins TRBV18 to TRBJ2-7; D may match TRBD1 or TRBD2 (5 bases each). Germline V lookup: CDR1 KGHSH, CDR2 LQKENI. Trimming took off 3 bases at V and 6 bases at J, with 21 bases between the two ends. This CDR3 has 16 residues. The CDR3 DNA sequence: TGTGCCAGCTCACCCGAGGGGAAGGGCAGACTCGGCGAGCAGTACTTC. It codes for CASSPEGKGRLGEQYF.

This clonotype has ten or more counts. This chain joins TRBV10-3 and TRBJ1-4; 9 bases map to TRBD1. V was clipped by 5 bases and J by 8 bases; unmatched bases: 9. The CDR3 spans 15 residues. The germline V gene has CDR1 ENHRY and CDR2 SYGVKD. CDR3 sequence: CAISNRGQQAEKLFF. In DNA, the CDR3 is TGTGCCATCAGTAACAGGGGGCAGCAGGCCGAAAAACTGTTTTTT.

This chain joins TRBV11-2 and TRBJ2-7; 7 bases agree with TRBD2. There are 16 residues in the CDR3. Germline assignment: CDR1 SGHAT and CDR2 FQNNGV. V was pared by 1 base and J by 2 bases, with 8 bases of the junction left unmatched. CDR3 sequence: CASSLVPAGFPYEQYF. The CDR3 nucleotides read TGTGCCAGCAGCTTAGTTCCAGCGGGGTTCCCCTACGAGCAGTACTTC.

This clonotype was seen repeatedly, ten times or more. V usage is TRBV6-5 and J usage is TRBJ2-1; 15 bases align to TRBD2. The CDR3 has 15 amino acids. CDR1 and CDR2 (germline): MNHEY, SVGAGI. With V trimmed by 4 bases and J by 10 bases, 5 bases remained unmatched. CDR3 sequence (DNA): TGTGCCAGCAGTTCTGGACTAGCGGGAGGGGGCGAGCAGTTCTTC. It is translated as CASSSGLAGGGEQFF.

There are many counts of this clonotype. The J gene is TRBJ2-7, the V gene TRBV7-9, with D perhaps being TRBD1 or TRBD2 (5 bases each). Trimming removed 7 bases from V and 3 bases from J, with 19 bases in between. Germline V gives CDR1 SEHNR, CDR2 FQNEAQ (reference sequence). CDR3 size: 15 residues. The CDR3 is CASTIGAGDGYEQYF. The CDR3 DNA follows: TGTGCCAGCACTATAGGGGCCGGGGACGGCTACGAGCAGTACTTC.

This clonotype was detected many times. The junction does not match germline at one end; this may be a read error. This chain connects TRBV10-3 to TRBJ2-7; TRBD2 aligns across 8 bases. This CDR3 is 15 amino acids long. Germline V gene sequence: CDR1 ENHRY, CDR2 SYGVKD. The CDR3 DNA reads as TGTGCCATCAGTGCCCAGCGGGGGAGCTCCTACGCGCAGTACTTC. This translates into CAISAQRGSSYAQYF.

This clonotype was recorded at least ten times. The chain joins TRBV11-2 to TRBJ2-7; TRBD1 or TRBD2 may be the D gene (5 bases each). V was pared by 8 bases and J by 2 bases, with 13 bases between. The CDR3 runs to 13 residues. Looked up from germline, CDR1 is SGHAT and CDR2 is FQNNGV. The CDR3 reads CASGNWGTYEQYF. CDR3 nucleotides: TGTGCCAGCGGTAATTGGGGGACCTACGAGCAGTACTTC.

This clonotype appeared a few times. The rearrangement uses TRBV27 and TRBJ2-7; TRBD1 aligns across 9 bases. This CDR3 spans 14 amino acids. Germline CDR1 and CDR2: MNHEY and SMNVEV (reference sequence). Trimming took 6 bases from V and 6 from J; bases not matched to a gene: 9. CDR3 nucleotide sequence: TGTGCCAGCAGCACCTGGGACAGGGCAGCCGAGCAGTACTTC. Translated: CASSTWDRAAEQYF.